This T cell receptor (beta chain) originates from a study of neoadjuvant anti-PD-1 for oral cavity cancer. The wider study: Patients without progression received a fourth nivolumab dose around day 43, then surgical resection on days 50-56.

Germline-derived CDR1 and CDR2 are MDHEN and SYDVKM. V shed 3 bases and J shed 1 base, with 10 bases lying between them. The CDR3 length is 15 residues. Documented time point: after neoadjuvant nivolumab, at surgical resection. Blood libraries mostly used approximately 450 ng genomic DNA, six replicates each. The method was immunoSEQ multiplex PCR; TCRdb's version includes in-frame clones alone and lacks a portion of them. The sample has around 68,000 clones, 85% to 90% seen once; the top ten hold 2.5% to 3%. The sample here was PBMCs, taken after nivolumab (anti-PD-1) treatment. The receptor comes from a person aged 35 to 85 with oral cavity squamous cell carcinoma. The gene calls are TRBV28 and TRBJ2-1; a possible D gene is TRBD2 (5 bases). DNA for the CDR3: TGTGCCAGCAGTTTTCTAGCCCCTTCCTACAATGAGCAGTTCTTC. Residues: CASSFLAPSYNEQFF.